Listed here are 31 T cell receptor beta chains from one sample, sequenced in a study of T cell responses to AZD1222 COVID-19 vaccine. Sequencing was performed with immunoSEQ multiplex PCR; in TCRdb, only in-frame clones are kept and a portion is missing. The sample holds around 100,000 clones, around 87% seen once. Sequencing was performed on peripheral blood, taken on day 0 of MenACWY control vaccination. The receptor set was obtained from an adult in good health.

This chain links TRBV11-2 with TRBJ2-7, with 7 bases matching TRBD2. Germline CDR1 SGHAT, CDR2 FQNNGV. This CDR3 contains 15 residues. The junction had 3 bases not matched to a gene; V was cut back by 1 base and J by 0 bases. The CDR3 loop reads CASSLVRGSSYEQYF. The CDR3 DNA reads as TGTGCCAGCAGCTTAGTGCGCGGGAGCTCCTACGAGCAGTACTTC.

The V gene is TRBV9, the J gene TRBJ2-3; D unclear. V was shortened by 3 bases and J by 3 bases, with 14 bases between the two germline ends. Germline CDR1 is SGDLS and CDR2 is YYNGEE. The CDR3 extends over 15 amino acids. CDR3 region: CASSATATKTDTQYF. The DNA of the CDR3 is TGTGCCAGCAGCGCCACGGCAACCAAAACAGATACGCAGTATTTT.

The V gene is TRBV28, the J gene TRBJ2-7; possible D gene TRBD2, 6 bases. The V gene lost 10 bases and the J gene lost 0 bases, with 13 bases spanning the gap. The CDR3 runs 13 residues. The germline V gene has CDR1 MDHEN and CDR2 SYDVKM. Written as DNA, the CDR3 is TGTGCCATCGGGACTTCTAGCTCCTACGAGCAGTACTTC. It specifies CAIGTSSSYEQYF.

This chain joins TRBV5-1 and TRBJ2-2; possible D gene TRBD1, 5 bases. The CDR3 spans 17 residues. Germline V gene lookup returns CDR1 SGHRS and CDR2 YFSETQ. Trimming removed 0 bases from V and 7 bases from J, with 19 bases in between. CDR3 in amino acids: CASSLAASAGLDGELFF. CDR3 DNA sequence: TGCGCCAGCAGCTTGGCCGCCTCGGCAGGGTTAGACGGGGAGCTGTTTTTT.

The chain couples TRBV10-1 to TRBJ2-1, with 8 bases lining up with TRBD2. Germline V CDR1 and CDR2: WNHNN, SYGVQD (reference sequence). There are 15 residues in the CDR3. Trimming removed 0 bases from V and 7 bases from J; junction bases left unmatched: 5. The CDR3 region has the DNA TGCGCCAGCAGTGAGTCGCGGGGGGATGGGAATGAGCAGTTCTTC. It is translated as CASSESRGDGNEQFF.

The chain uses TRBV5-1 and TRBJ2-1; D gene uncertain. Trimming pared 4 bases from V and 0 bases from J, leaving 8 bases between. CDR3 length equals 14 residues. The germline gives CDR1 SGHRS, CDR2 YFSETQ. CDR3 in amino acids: CASSPLSSYNEQFF. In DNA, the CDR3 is TGCGCCAGCAGCCCCTTGAGCTCCTACAATGAGCAGTTCTTC. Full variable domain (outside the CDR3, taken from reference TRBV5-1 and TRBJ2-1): KAGVTQTPRYLIKTRGQQVTLSCSPISGHRSVSWYQQTPGQGLQFLFEYFSETQRNKGNFPGRFSGRQFSNSRSEMNVSTLELGDSALYLCASSPLSSYNEQFFGPGTRLTVL.

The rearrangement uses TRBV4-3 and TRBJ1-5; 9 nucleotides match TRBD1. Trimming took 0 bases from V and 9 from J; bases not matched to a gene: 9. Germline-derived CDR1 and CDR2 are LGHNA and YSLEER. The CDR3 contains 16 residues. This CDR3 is CASSQDARDRARPQHF. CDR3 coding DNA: TGCGCCAGCAGCCAAGATGCCCGGGACAGGGCAAGGCCCCAGCATTTT.

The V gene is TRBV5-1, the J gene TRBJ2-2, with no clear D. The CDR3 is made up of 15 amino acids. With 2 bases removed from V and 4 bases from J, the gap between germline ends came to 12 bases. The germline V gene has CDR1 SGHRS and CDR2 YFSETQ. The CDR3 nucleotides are TGCGCCAGCAGCTTTCAGCAGCCTCCCACCGGGGAGCTGTTTTTT. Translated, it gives CASSFQQPPTGELFF.

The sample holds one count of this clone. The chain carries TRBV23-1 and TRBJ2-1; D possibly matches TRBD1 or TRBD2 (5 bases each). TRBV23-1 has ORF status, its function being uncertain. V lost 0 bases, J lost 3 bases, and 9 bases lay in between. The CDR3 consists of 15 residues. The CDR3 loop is CASSQSGVYYNEQFF. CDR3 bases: TGCGCCAGCAGTCAATCGGGGGTTTACTACAATGAGCAGTTCTTC.

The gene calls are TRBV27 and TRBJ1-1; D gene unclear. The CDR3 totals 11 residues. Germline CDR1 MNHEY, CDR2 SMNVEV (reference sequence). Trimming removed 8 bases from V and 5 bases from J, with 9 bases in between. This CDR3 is CASSEGTEAFF. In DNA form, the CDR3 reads TGTGCCAGCTCGGAAGGAACTGAAGCTTTCTTT.

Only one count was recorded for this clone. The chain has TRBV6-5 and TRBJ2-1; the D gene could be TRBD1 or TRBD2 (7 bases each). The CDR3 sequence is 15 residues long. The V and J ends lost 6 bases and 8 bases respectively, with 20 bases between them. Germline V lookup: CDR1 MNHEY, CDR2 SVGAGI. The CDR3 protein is CASRQGGERSDEQFF. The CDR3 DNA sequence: TGTGCCAGCAGGCAGGGGGGGGAGAGGAGCGATGAGCAGTTCTTC.

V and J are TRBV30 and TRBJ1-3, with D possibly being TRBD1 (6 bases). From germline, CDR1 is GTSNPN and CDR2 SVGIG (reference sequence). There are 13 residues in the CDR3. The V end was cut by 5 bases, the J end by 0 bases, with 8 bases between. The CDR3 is CAWGQSSGNTIYF. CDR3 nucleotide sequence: TGTGCCTGGGGACAGTCCTCTGGAAACACCATATATTTT.

CDR3 coding DNA: TGTGCCAGCCGCAAGGCGGGGGACAATCAGCCCCAGCATTTT. This sequence encodes CASRKAGDNQPQHF. The chain couples TRBV19 to TRBJ1-5; the D gene is possibly TRBD1 (5 bases). This CDR3 is built from 14 residues. V lost 9 bases to trimming and J lost 3 bases, with 15 bases between them. From germline, CDR1 is LNHDA and CDR2 SQIVND (reference sequence).

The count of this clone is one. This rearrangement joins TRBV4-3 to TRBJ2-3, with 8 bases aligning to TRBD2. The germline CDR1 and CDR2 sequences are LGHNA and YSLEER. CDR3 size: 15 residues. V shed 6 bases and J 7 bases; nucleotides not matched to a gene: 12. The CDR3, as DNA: TGCGCCAGCAGTTATAGCGGGGTCTCCGTTAATACGCAGTATTTT. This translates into CASSYSGVSVNTQYF.

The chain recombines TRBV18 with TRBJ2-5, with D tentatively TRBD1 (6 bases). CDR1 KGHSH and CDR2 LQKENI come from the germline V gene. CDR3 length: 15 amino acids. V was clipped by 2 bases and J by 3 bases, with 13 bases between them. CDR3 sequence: CASSPKEGGKETQYF. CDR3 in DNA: TGTGCCAGCTCACCAAAAGAAGGGGGTAAAGAGACCCAGTACTTC.

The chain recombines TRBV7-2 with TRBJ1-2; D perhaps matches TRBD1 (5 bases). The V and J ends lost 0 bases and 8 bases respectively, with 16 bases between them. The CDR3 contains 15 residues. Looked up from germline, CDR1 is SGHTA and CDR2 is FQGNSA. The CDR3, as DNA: TGTGCCAGCAGCTTAGCACCGGACACAGGTCTGGGCTACACCTTC. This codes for CASSLAPDTGLGYTF. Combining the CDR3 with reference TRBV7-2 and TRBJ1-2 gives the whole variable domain GAGVSQSPSNKVTEKGKDVELRCDPISGHTALYWYRQSLGQGLEFLIYFQGNSAPDKSGLPSDRFSAERTGGSVSTLTIQRTQQEDSAVYLCASSLAPDTGLGYTFGSGTRLTVV.

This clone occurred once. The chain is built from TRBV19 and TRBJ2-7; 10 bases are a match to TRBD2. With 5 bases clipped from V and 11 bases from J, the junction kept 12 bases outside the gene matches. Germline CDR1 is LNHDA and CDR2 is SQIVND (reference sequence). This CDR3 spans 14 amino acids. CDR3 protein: CASSLGLAASFKYF. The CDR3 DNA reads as TGTGCCAGTAGTCTAGGACTAGCGGCATCCTTTAAGTACTTC.

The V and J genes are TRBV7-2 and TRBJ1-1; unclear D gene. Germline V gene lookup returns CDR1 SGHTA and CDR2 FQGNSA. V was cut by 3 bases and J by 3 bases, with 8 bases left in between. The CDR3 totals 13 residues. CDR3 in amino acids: CASSFTADTEAFF. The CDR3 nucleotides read TGTGCCAGCAGCTTTACGGCGGACACTGAAGCTTTCTTT.

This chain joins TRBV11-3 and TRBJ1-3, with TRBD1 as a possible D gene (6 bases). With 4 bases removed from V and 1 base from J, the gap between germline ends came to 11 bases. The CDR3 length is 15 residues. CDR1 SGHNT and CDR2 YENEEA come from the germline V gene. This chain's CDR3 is CASSSWTDSGNTIYF. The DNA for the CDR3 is TGTGCCAGCAGCTCCTGGACAGATTCTGGAAACACCATATATTTT. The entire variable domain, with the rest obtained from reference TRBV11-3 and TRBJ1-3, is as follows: EAGVVQSPRYKIIEKKQPVAFWCNPISGHNTLYWYLQNLGQGPELLIRYENEEAVDDSQLPKDRFSAERLKGVDSTLKIQPAELGDSAVYLCASSSWTDSGNTIYFGEGSWLTVV.

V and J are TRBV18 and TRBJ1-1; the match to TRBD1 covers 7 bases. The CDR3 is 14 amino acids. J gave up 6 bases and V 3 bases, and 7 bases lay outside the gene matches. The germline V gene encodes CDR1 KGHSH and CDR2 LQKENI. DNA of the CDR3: TGTGCCAGCTCACCCCGATCACAGGGGCCTGAAGCTTTCTTT. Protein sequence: CASSPRSQGPEAFF.

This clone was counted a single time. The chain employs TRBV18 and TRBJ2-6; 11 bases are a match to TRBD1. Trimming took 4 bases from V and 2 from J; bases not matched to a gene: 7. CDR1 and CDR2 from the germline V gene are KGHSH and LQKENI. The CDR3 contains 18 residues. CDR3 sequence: CASSQSDRGPTGANVLTF. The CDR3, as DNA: TGTGCCAGCTCACAATCGGACAGGGGGCCGACTGGGGCCAACGTCCTGACTTTC. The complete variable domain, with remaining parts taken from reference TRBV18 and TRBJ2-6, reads NAGVMQNPRHLVRRRGQEARLRCSPMKGHSHVYWYRQLPEEGLKFMVYLQKENIIDESGMPKERFSAEFPKEGPSILRIQQVVRGDSAAYFCASSQSDRGPTGANVLTFGAGSRLTVL.

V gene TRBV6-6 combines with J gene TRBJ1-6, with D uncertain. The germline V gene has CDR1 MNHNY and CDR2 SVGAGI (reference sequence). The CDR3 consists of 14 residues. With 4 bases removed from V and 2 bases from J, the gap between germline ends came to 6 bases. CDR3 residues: CASSSITYNSPLHF. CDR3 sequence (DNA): TGTGCCAGCAGTTCCATAACCTATAATTCACCCCTCCACTTT.

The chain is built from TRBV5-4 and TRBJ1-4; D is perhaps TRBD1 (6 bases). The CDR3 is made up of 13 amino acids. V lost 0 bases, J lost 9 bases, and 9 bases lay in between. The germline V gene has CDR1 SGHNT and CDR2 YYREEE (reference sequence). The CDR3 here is CASSLAGAQKLFF. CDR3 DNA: TGTGCCAGCAGCTTGGCAGGGGCACAAAAACTGTTTTTT.

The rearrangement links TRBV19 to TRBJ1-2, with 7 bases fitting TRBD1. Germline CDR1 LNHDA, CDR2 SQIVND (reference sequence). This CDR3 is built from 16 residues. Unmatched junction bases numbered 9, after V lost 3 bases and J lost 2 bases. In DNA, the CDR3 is TGTGCCAGTAGTATTGCCCCCGGACAGGACAACTATGGCTACACCTTC. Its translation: CASSIAPGQDNYGYTF.

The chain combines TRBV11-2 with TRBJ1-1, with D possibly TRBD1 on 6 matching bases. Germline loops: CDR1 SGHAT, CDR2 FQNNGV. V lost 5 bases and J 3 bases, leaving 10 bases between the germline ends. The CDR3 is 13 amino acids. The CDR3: CASSTGIDTEAFF. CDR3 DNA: TGTGCCAGCAGCACAGGGATTGACACTGAAGCTTTCTTT.

The CDR3 protein is CAISVDRVTEQYF. In DNA form, the CDR3 reads TGTGCCATCAGCGTGGACAGGGTCACCGAGCAGTACTTC. The gene calls are TRBV10-3 and TRBJ2-7; 8 bases are a match to TRBD1. Germline CDR1 and CDR2: ENHRY and SYGVKD. This CDR3 spans 13 amino acids. Trimming removed 6 bases from V and 6 bases from J; junction bases left unmatched: 7.

The CDR3 is CASTPTVDTEAFF. The CDR3 DNA reads TGTGCCAGCACGCCCACAGTAGACACTGAAGCTTTCTTT. The J gene is TRBJ1-1, the V gene TRBV2; no definite D call. The CDR3 totals 13 residues. Germline CDR1 is SNHLY and CDR2 is FYNNEI. V lost 7 bases and J 3 bases, leaving 12 bases between the germline ends.

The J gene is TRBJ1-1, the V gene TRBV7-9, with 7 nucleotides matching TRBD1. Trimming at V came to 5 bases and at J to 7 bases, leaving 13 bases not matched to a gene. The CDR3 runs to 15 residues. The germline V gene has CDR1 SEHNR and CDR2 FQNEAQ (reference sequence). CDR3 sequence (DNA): TGTGCCAGCAGCCCTGCCGAATCCGACAGGGTTGAAGCTTTCTTT. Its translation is CASSPAESDRVEAFF.

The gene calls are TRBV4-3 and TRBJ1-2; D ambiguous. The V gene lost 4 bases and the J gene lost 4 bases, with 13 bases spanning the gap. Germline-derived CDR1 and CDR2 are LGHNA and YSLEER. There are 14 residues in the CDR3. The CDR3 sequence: CASSPAGSFYGYTF. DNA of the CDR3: TGCGCCAGCAGCCCGGCCGGGTCGTTCTATGGCTACACCTTC.

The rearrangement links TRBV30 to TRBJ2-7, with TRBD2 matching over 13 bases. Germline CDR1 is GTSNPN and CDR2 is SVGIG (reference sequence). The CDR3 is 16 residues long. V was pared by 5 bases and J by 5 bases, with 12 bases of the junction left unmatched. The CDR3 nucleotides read TGTGCCTGGGGAAACCCCCGGACTAGCGGGAGAGACGAGCAGTACTTC. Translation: CAWGNPRTSGRDEQYF.

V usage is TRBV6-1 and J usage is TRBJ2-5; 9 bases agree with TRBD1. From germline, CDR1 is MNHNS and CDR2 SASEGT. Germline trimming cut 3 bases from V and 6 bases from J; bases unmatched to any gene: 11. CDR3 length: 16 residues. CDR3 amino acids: CASSDAGGTGWKTQYF. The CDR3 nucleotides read TGTGCCAGCAGTGATGCAGGAGGGACAGGGTGGAAGACCCAGTACTTC.